The sequence of this T cell receptor beta chain was determined in a study of T cells in tuberculosis. The CDR3 totals 14 residues. V lost 0 bases and J 1 base, leaving 6 bases between the germline ends. CDR1 is SGDLS and CDR2 is YYNGEE in the germline V gene. A single count supports this clone. Its antigen is undetermined. Using immunoSEQ multiplex PCR, the repertoire was profiled, and TCRdb retains in-frame clones only, with some absent. The sample shows 30,000 to 35,000 clones, about 85% of them seen only once. Indicated time point: new active TB diagnosis, blood taken before or within 7 days of starting treatment. Broader study findings: Shorter CDR3-alpha in active tuberculosis partly drove smaller distances. Cases with active tuberculosis were adults, while controls were adolescents.

The clonotype was recovered from an adult with tuberculosis. The chain employs TRBV9 and TRBJ2-3, with D unresolved. This material consisted of PBMCs, taken at tuberculosis diagnosis. CDR3 DNA sequence: TGTGCCAGCAGCGTAGGAGCTCGCACAGATACGCAGTATTTT. Translation gives CASSVGARTDTQYF.